This T cell receptor (beta chain) was retrieved from a study of chemoradiotherapy in HPV16-positive cancers. Study overall: A couple of HPV16-positive patients' cells yielded candidate HPV-specific clones and common motifs.

This CDR3 has 15 amino acids. Germline CDR1 MNHNS, CDR2 SASEGT. Trimming removed 7 bases from V and 5 bases from J, with 21 bases in between. Study results and caveats: Only two HPV16-positive patients supplied the functional HPV-specificity definition.

TCRdb keeps only in-frame clones here, not all; method: immunoSEQ multiplex PCR. The table records 2,500 to 4,000 clones, 92% of them present only once. With respect to this clone: What it binds is not known.

The sample here was tumor tissue, taken from a patient who underwent chemoradiotherapy. The TCR originated in a human donor with HPV-associated anogenital cancer. J is TRBJ2-7 and V is TRBV6-1; TRBD1 might be the D (7 bases). The CDR3: CASTPYGAGGHEQYF. As DNA, the CDR3 is TGTGCCAGCACCCCTTATGGGGCAGGGGGGCACGAGCAGTACTTC.